This is a list of T cell receptor beta chains from one sample in a study of blood T cell repertoires in COVID-19. Clones were sequenced by immunoSEQ multiplex PCR, and TCRdb holds only the in-frame ones, with some missing. The profile shows about 200,000 clones, roughly 80% of them singletons. Specimen: peripheral blood. The receptors here all came from a human donor in a cohort sampled during active COVID-19. Both conserved end residues are part of each CDR3. D genes are given only for firm matches. Clone sizes are given selectively: once, few, many, or a class where the clone is expanded.

abundance,v_gene,len,d_gene,j_gene,CDR3aa,CDR3nt
once,TRBV20-1,14,TRBD1,TRBJ1-1,CSASTGQGNTEAFF,TGCAGTGCTAGTACGGGACAGGGTAACACTGAAGCTTTCTTT
NA,TRBV5-1,15,NA,TRBJ2-7,CASSLVAGLSYEQYF,TGCGCCAGCAGCTTGGTCGCGGGCCTATCCTACGAGCAGTACTTC
NA,TRBV5-4,19,TRBD2,TRBJ2-5,CASSRTGTSGTSRKMTQYF,TGTGCCAGCAGCCGAACCGGGACTAGCGGCACCAGTCGCAAGATGACCCAGTACTTC
NA,TRBV7-9,17,TRBD2,TRBJ2-7,CASSLSRSGTNSYEQYF,TGTGCCAGCAGTCTATCCCGATCCGGGACTAACTCCTACGAGCAGTACTTC
NA,TRBV27,15,NA,TRBJ2-4,CASSLRGPAGNIQYF,TGTGCCAGCAGTTTGCGGGGACCCGCCGGAAACATTCAGTACTTC
NA,TRBV2,14,NA,TRBJ1-1,CASKRRGVNTEAFF,TGTGCCAGCAAGAGGCGGGGGGTGAACACTGAAGCTTTCTTT
NA,TRBV2,22,TRBD2,TRBJ2-5,CASSTLASSGTSGRYGWETQYF,TGTGCCAGCAGTACTCTCGCCTCGTCCGGGACTAGCGGGAGATATGGGTGGGAGACCCAGTACTTC
NA,TRBV6-4,12,NA,TRBJ1-6,CASSDRGSPLHF,TGTGCCAGCAGTGACAGGGGATCACCCCTCCACTTT
NA,TRBV6-2/TRBV6-3,14,TRBD2,TRBJ2-7,CASSQLAVDYEQYF,TGTGCCAGCAGCCAACTAGCGGTTGACTACGAGCAGTACTTC
NA,TRBV6-5,14,NA,TRBJ2-5,CASSPSARGATQYF,TGTGCCAGCAGCCCAAGTGCCAGGGGCGCGACCCAGTACTTC
NA,TRBV5-1,13,TRBD1,TRBJ2-7,CASSFTGGNEQYF,TGCGCCAGCAGCTTTACAGGGGGAAACGAGCAGTACTTC
once,TRBV19,17,NA,TRBJ1-3,CASSGRSLSHSGNTIYF,TGTGCCAGTAGTGGCAGGTCCCTCAGCCACTCTGGAAACACCATATATTTT
NA,TRBV5-1,16,TRBD1,TRBJ2-5,CASSLVGTGIGETQYF,TGCGCCAGCAGCTTGGTTGGGACAGGGATAGGAGAGACCCAGTACTTC
few,TRBV6-5,15,NA,TRBJ2-7,CASSWRRTAGYEQYF,TGTGCCAGCAGTTGGCGGCGGACAGCCGGCTACGAGCAGTACTTC
NA,TRBV5-6,15,TRBD2,TRBJ2-7,CASRDSGRARYEQYF,TGTGCCAGCAGGGATAGCGGGAGGGCGCGTTACGAGCAGTACTTC
NA,TRBV19,14,TRBD1,TRBJ1-1,CASRAGQGYTEAFF,TGTGCCAGTAGGGCAGGACAGGGGTACACTGAAGCTTTCTTT
NA,TRBV28,14,NA,TRBJ1-3,CASSLSFSGNTIYF,TGTGCCAGCAGTTTAAGCTTCTCTGGAAACACCATATATTTT
NA,TRBV6-2/TRBV6-3,13,NA,TRBJ1-2,CASSLGREGGYTF,TGTGCCAGCAGTTTGGGCCGAGAGGGAGGCTACACCTTC
NA,TRBV28,12,NA,TRBJ2-7,CASSLSTGEQYF,TGTGCCAGCAGTTTAAGTACGGGGGAGCAGTACTTC
NA,TRBV5-4,16,TRBD2,TRBJ2-7,CASSLGASGRRYEQYF,TGTGCCAGCAGCTTGGGGGCTAGCGGGAGAAGGTACGAGCAGTACTTC